Shown below are 27 T cell receptor beta chains from a single sample sequenced in a study of regulatory T cells in long-lasting Graves disease. CDR3-region Arm-PCR and iRepertoire HTBI primers produced the TCR beta libraries. TCRdb processed the multiplex PCR reads anew with MiXCR; each CDR3 protein has one entry. Altogether some 410,000 distinct CDR3 sequences are present, 15% to 20% being singletons, with the ten largest covering roughly 10%. This sample's time point: newly diagnosed GD, antithyroid drugs for less than 3 months. Construction of the TCR library relied on RNA isolated from PBMCs. These sequences were also reported in another study, on T cells in Graves' hyperthyroidism and ophthalmopathy.

Sequencing used peripheral blood mononuclear cells (PBMCs), obtained at new diagnosis, from a patient treated with antithyroid drugs. These TCRs come from a woman aged 25 to 39 with Graves disease.

This clonotype was seen repeatedly, ten times or more. The chain has TRBV12-3 or TRBV12-4 and TRBJ2-5, with D maybe TRBD2 (6 bases). V lost 3 bases to trimming and J lost 1 base, with 12 bases between them. The CDR3 contains 15 residues. CDR3 sequence (DNA): TGTGCCAGCAGTTTTACGCAGACTAGCCAAGAGACCCAGTACTTC. Translation: CASSFTQTSQETQYF.

In this sample, this clonotype turned up many times. This chain uses TRBV18 with TRBJ1-3; no reliable D call. Germline lookup yields CDR1 KGHSH and CDR2 LQKENI. Trimming stripped 2 bases from V and 2 bases from J, with 13 bases between. The CDR3 length is 16 residues. The CDR3 bases are TGTGCCAGCTCACCAGCCGAATCCGTCACTGGAAACACCATATATTTT. It yields the protein CASSPAESVTGNTIYF. The full variable domain, completed using reference TRBV18 and TRBJ1-3, is NAGVMQNPRHLVRRRGQEARLRCSPMKGHSHVYWYRQLPEEGLKFMVYLQKENIIDESGMPKERFSAEFPKEGPSILRIQQVVRGDSAAYFCASSPAESVTGNTIYFGEGSWLTVV.

The rearrangement joins TRBV6-9 to TRBJ2-1; TRBD2 is a possible D gene (6 bases). V was clipped by 3 bases and J by 8 bases, with 20 bases between them. Germline assignment: CDR1 MNHGY and CDR2 SVAAGI. The CDR3 has 16 residues. In nucleotides, the CDR3 is TGTGCCAGCAGTTACTCAGGGTCAGGGAGACTAGATGAGCAGTTCTTC. The encoded protein is CASSYSGSGRLDEQFF.

This clonotype came up many times. The chain has TRBV28 and TRBJ2-1; possible D gene TRBD2, 6 bases. The CDR3 runs 14 residues. From germline, CDR1 is MDHEN and CDR2 SYDVKM. Trimming shortened V by 2 bases and J by 4 bases, and 9 bases separated the two germline ends. The CDR3 spells CASSLESGYNEQFF. The CDR3, as DNA: TGTGCCAGCAGTTTAGAGAGCGGGTACAATGAGCAGTTCTTC. Combining the CDR3 with reference TRBV28 and TRBJ2-1 gives the whole variable domain DVKVTQSSRYLVKRTGEKVFLECVQDMDHENMFWYRQDPGLGLRLIYFSYDVKMKEKGDIPEGYSVSREKKERFSLILESASTNQTSMYLCASSLESGYNEQFFGPGTRLTVL.

This clonotype showed up just a few times. The chain carries TRBV20-1 and TRBJ2-5; no reliable D call. This CDR3 spans 12 amino acids. Germline V gives CDR1 DFQATT, CDR2 SNEGSKA (reference sequence). Trimming cost V 5 bases and J 5 bases, with 12 bases left between them. The CDR3 protein is CSASESLETQYF. The CDR3 coding sequence is TGCAGTGCTTCTGAGTCCCTCGAGACCCAGTACTTC.

The CDR3 nucleotides are TGTGCCAGCAGTCTTTTCGGGGAAGACTACGAGCAGTACTTC. Its translation is CASSLFGEDYEQYF. The chain uses TRBV12-3 or TRBV12-4 and TRBJ2-7; tentative D call: TRBD2 (5 bases). The CDR3 consists of 14 residues. V lost 5 bases and J 3 bases, leaving 14 bases between the germline ends.

The table lists this clonotype with many counts. This rearrangement joins TRBV7-2 to TRBJ2-1, with TRBD2 matching 12 bases. The CDR3 runs to 17 residues. The V and J ends lost 3 bases and 8 bases, in that order; junction bases with no gene match: 11. Looked up from germline, CDR1 is SGHTA and CDR2 is FQGNSA. The CDR3 DNA follows: TGTGCCAGCAGCTTCAGACTAGCGGGAGCCCACCTCGATGAGCAGTTCTTC. Translating it yields CASSFRLAGAHLDEQFF.

This clonotype was detected a few times. The genes are TRBV10-3 and TRBJ2-4; D perhaps matches TRBD2 (6 bases). CDR3 size: 13 residues. Germline V gene sequence: CDR1 ENHRY, CDR2 SYGVKD. V gave up 6 bases and J gave up 8 bases, with 14 bases separating them. The CDR3 DNA sequence: TGTGCCATCAGCCAGACTAGTACAGACATTCAGTACTTC. Encoded protein: CAISQTSTDIQYF.

This chain connects TRBV27 to TRBJ2-2; D possibly corresponds to TRBD2 (5 bases). This CDR3 contains 18 residues. With 6 bases removed from V and 4 bases from J, the gap between germline ends came to 24 bases. Germline V CDR1 and CDR2: MNHEY, SMNVEV (reference sequence). CDR3 protein: CASSRYRGLLVGTGELFF. CDR3 DNA: TGTGCCAGCAGCAGGTACAGAGGGCTCCTTGTGGGCACCGGGGAGCTGTTTTTT.

This clonotype was counted a single time. This sequence joins TRBV18 and TRBJ2-2, with TRBD1 matching over 8 bases. The V and J ends lost 6 bases and 5 bases, in that order; junction bases with no gene match: 8. The CDR3 runs 15 residues. Germline-derived CDR1 and CDR2 are KGHSH and LQKENI. The CDR3 is CASSPGQGETGELFF. DNA of the CDR3: TGTGCCAGCTCTCCTGGACAGGGAGAAACCGGGGAGCTGTTTTTT.

This clonotype was recorded at least ten times. The chain has TRBV27 and TRBJ1-5; unclear D gene. The germline gives CDR1 MNHEY, CDR2 SMNVEV (reference sequence). V shed 7 bases and J shed 0 bases, with 10 bases lying between them. There are 14 residues in the CDR3. CDR3 DNA sequence: TGTGCCAGCAAGAGCCAGACTAGCAATCAGCCCCAGCATTTT. Its protein product is CASKSQTSNQPQHF.

This clonotype was counted between two and nine times. V gene TRBV6-2 or TRBV6-3 combines with J gene TRBJ2-7; D unresolved. V lost 6 bases and J 4 bases, leaving 16 bases between the germline ends. This CDR3 comprises 14 residues. CDR1 is MNHEY and CDR2 is SVGEGT in the germline V gene. In nucleotides, the CDR3 is TGTGCCAGCAGACTCGGGCCTATGGGGTACGAGCAGTACTTC. The encoded protein is CASRLGPMGYEQYF.

This clonotype was recorded many times. The V gene is TRBV3-1, the J gene TRBJ1-1, with D perhaps TRBD1 (5 bases). There are 17 residues in the CDR3. Trimming took off 3 bases at V and 5 bases at J, with 22 bases between the two ends. Per germline, CDR1 LGHDT and CDR2 YNNKEL (reference sequence). CDR3 amino acids: CASSHQGALNNVTEAFF. In DNA, the CDR3 is TGTGCCAGCAGCCATCAGGGCGCCCTAAATAATGTAACTGAAGCTTTCTTT.

This clonotype was detected ten times or more. V gene TRBV27 combines with J gene TRBJ2-7; 7 nucleotides agree with TRBD1. This CDR3 is 14 amino acids long. V lost 2 bases, J lost 2 bases, and 3 bases stayed unmatched. Germline V CDR1 and CDR2: MNHEY, SMNVEV (reference sequence). In DNA, the CDR3 is TGTGCCAGCAGTTTAGACAGGGACCCCTACGAGCAGTACTTC. It yields the protein CASSLDRDPYEQYF.

This clonotype came up many times. The chain recombines TRBV7-6 with TRBJ2-3; TRBD2 matches at 7 bases. Trimming at V came to 3 bases and at J to 4 bases, leaving 13 bases not matched to a gene. The CDR3 runs to 17 residues. CDR1 and CDR2 (germline): SGHVS, FNYEAQ. CDR3 sequence: CASSFRTSRGFADTQYF. As DNA, the CDR3 is TGTGCCAGCAGCTTTAGGACTAGTCGGGGGTTCGCAGATACGCAGTATTTT.

Points on this clonotype: This could be a read error, since a much larger clone is one nucleotide away. The V call is TRBV27, the J call TRBJ2-1; TRBD1 aligns across 7 bases. CDR3 length equals 15 residues. Looked up from germline, CDR1 is MNHEY and CDR2 is SMNVEV (reference sequence). The CDR3 spells CASSVITGVIDEEFF. The CDR3, as DNA: TGTGCCAGCAGTGTCATCACAGGGGTCATCGATGAGGAGTTCTTC.

This clonotype occurred many times. V gene TRBV6-2 or TRBV6-3 combines with J gene TRBJ1-1, with D tentatively TRBD1 (5 bases). Trimming took off 5 bases at V and 0 bases at J, with 10 bases between the two ends. The CDR3 runs 14 residues. CDR1 is MNHEY and CDR2 is SVGEGT in the germline V gene. DNA for the CDR3: TGTGCCAGCAGTGCACCGGGGGTGAACACTGAAGCTTTCTTT. Its protein product is CASSAPGVNTEAFF.

With respect to this clonotype: This could be a read error, since a much larger clone is one nucleotide away. This CDR3 is missing its conserved last phenylalanine or tryptophan, likely due to a read error. The CDR3 spells CASSQDVFQQETQYS. The CDR3 DNA sequence: TGCGCCAGCAGCCAAGATGTTTTCCAGCAAGAGACCCAGTACTCC. The chain links TRBV4-3 to TRBJ2-5; D not resolved. Germline CDR1 reads LGHNA; CDR2 reads YSLEER. Trimming cost V 0 bases and J 2 bases, with 10 bases left between them. The CDR3 has 15 residues.

At least ten counts were recorded for this clonotype. One end of the junction does not line up with germline, which may come from a read error. The chain carries TRBV5-1 and TRBJ2-1; D is uncertain. Germline CDR1 reads SGHRS; CDR2 reads YFSETQ. This CDR3 has 14 amino acids. CDR3 sequence reads: CASSLEVSYNEQFF. DNA for the CDR3: TGTGCCAGCAGCCTAGAGGTTTCCTACAATGAGCAGTTCTTC.

Ten or more counts support this clonotype. The V call is TRBV18, the J call TRBJ2-1, with D possibly being TRBD2 (6 bases). The germline V and J ends were trimmed by 5 bases and 3 bases, with 14 bases remaining between them. Germline lookup yields CDR1 KGHSH and CDR2 LQKENI. The length of the CDR3 is 15 residues. Here the CDR3 reads CASSGGSGSYNEQFF. In DNA, the CDR3 is TGTGCCAGCTCAGGGGGTAGCGGAAGCTACAATGAGCAGTTCTTC. The entire variable domain, with the rest obtained from reference TRBV18 and TRBJ2-1, is as follows: NAGVMQNPRHLVRRRGQEARLRCSPMKGHSHVYWYRQLPEEGLKFMVYLQKENIIDESGMPKERFSAEFPKEGPSILRIQQVVRGDSAAYFCASSGGSGSYNEQFFGPGTRLTVL.

There are a few counts of this clonotype. This chain uses TRBV24-1 with TRBJ2-1, with a tentative D call TRBD2 (5 bases). This CDR3 region has 15 residues. Germline V gene data show CDR1 as KGHDR and CDR2 as SFDVKD. V dropped 1 base and J dropped 5 bases, with 11 bases sitting between them. In nucleotides, the CDR3 is TGTGCCACCAGTGATTTTGGGGAGCGAGACAATGAGCAGTTCTTC. Protein product: CATSDFGERDNEQFF.

This clonotype was detected many times. The chain couples TRBV28 to TRBJ1-4; TRBD1 matches at 7 bases. CDR1 and CDR2 (germline): MDHEN, SYDVKM. This CDR3 is built from 15 residues. V gave up 2 bases and J gave up 3 bases; unmatched junction bases: 3. The CDR3 sequence: CASSLPGQSNEKLFF. Here the CDR3 DNA reads TGTGCCAGCAGTTTACCGGGACAGTCTAATGAAAAACTGTTTTTT.

The chain has TRBV3-1 and TRBJ2-5; TRBD2 matches 10 bases. V was pared by 0 bases and J by 3 bases, with 10 bases of the junction left unmatched. CDR1 is LGHDT and CDR2 is YNNKEL in the germline V gene (reference sequence). The CDR3 covers 18 residues. CDR3 DNA: TGTGCCAGCAGCCAAGATCGGGGTAGCGGGAGGCCTGAAGAGACCCAGTACTTC. It encodes CASSQDRGSGRPEETQYF.

This clonotype has at least ten counts. The rearrangement links TRBV7-2 to TRBJ2-1; 9 nucleotides line up with TRBD2. V was clipped by 1 base and J by 6 bases; unmatched bases: 7. The length of the CDR3 is 16 residues. Germline V lookup: CDR1 SGHTA, CDR2 FQGNSA. CDR3 nucleotide sequence: TGTGCCAGCAGCTTAGTAGCGGGAGAAGTCTCCAATGAGCAGTTCTTC. It translates to CASSLVAGEVSNEQFF.

In its sample, this clonotype was seen many times. DNA for the CDR3: TGTGCCAGCAGCTTACGGGACAGCTACGAGCAGTACTTC. Translation gives CASSLRDSYEQYF. The chain has TRBV12-3 or TRBV12-4 and TRBJ2-7; 7 nucleotides agree with TRBD1. V was pared by 6 bases and J by 3 bases, with 5 bases of the junction left unmatched. The CDR3 loop spans 13 amino acids.

The sample holds many counts of this clonotype. This chain uses TRBV20-1 with TRBJ2-7; D possibly corresponds to TRBD2 (5 bases). Germline loops: CDR1 DFQATT, CDR2 SNEGSKA (reference sequence). V gave up 0 bases and J gave up 1 base, with 16 bases separating them. The CDR3 is 16 amino acids. For the CDR3, the DNA is TGCAGTGCTAGAGATCTCCGCAGCGGAAATTCCTACGAGCAGTACTTC. Its protein product is CSARDLRSGNSYEQYF.

This clonotype occurred many times. The J gene is TRBJ2-1, the V gene TRBV7-8; 7 bases are shared with TRBD1. CDR3 length: 15 amino acids. Germline V CDR1 and CDR2: SGHVS, FQNEAQ. J gave up 1 base and V 0 bases, and 0 bases lay outside the gene matches. CDR3 sequence: CASSLAQGSYNEQFF. The DNA of the CDR3 is TGTGCCAGCAGCTTAGCACAGGGGTCCTACAATGAGCAGTTCTTC.